The clone carrying this TCR beta chain was counted a few times. Its antigen is undetermined. Germline V gene sequence: CDR1 KGHDR, CDR2 SFDVKD. The CDR3 consists of 10 residues. The source of the sample is a study of CD8 T cells in ankylosing spondylitis. Findings of the study overall: What seemed typical of ankylosing spondylitis blood was a TCR beta motif built from several highly homologous variants. Matched ankylosing spondylitis synovial fluid reportedly showed significant enrichment of disease-linked clones. A number of the motif variants had already been described in reactive arthritis synovial fluid and blood.

MiXCR, applied by TCRdb to the 5' RACE reads, yields one record per CDR3 protein. In the table there are about 250,000 distinct CDR3 sequences, approximately 30% of which are singletons. The receptor comes from a male donor with ankylosing spondylitis or in good health (not recorded which). The V gene is TRBV24-1, the J gene TRBJ2-1; D is perhaps TRBD1 (5 bases). Sequenced material: blood, either unsorted or a sorted T cell fraction (not recorded which). The CDR3 nucleotides read TGTGGGGGCAGCTACAATGAGCAGTTCTTC. This encodes CGGSYNEQFF.